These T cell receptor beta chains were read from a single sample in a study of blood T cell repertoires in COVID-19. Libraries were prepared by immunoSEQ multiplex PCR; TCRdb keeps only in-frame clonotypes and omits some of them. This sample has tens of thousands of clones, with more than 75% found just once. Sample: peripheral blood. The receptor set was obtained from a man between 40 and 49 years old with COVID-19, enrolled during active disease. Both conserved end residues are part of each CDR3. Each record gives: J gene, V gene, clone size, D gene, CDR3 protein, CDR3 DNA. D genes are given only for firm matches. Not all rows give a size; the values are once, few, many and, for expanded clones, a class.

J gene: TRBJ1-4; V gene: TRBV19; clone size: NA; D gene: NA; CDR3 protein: CASSAQVNEKLFF; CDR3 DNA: TGTGCCAGTAGTGCTCAGGTTAATGAAAAACTGTTTTTT
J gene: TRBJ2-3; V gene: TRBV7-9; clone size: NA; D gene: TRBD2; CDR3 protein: CASAGFRSGGSTDTQYF; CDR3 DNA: TGTGCCAGTGCGGGTTTTAGGAGCGGGGGGTCCACAGATACGCAGTATTTT
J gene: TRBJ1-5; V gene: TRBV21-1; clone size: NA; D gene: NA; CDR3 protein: CASSKGGTRGNQPQHF; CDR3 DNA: TGTGCCAGCAGCAAGGGGGGGACGCGGGGCAATCAGCCCCAGCATTTT
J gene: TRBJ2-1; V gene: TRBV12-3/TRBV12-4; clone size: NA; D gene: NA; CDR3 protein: CASSSENEQFF; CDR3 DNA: TGTGCCAGCAGTAGCGAGAATGAGCAGTTCTTC
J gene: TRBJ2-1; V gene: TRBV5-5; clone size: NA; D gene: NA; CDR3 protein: CASSPGGEQFF; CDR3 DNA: TGTGCCAGCAGCCCCGGGGGTGAGCAGTTCTTC
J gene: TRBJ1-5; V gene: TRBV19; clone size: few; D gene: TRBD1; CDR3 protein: CASSIPRTGRLNQPQHF; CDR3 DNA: TGTGCCAGTAGTATCCCGCGGACAGGGCGACTCAATCAGCCCCAGCATTTT
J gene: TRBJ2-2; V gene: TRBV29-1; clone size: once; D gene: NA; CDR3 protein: CSVDLQGGAGELFF; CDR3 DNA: TGCAGCGTTGACTTACAAGGGGGGGCCGGGGAGCTGTTTTTT
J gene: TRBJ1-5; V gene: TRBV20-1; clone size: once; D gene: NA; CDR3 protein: CSASPKQGSLTQHF; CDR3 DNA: TGCAGTGCTAGTCCGAAACAGGGTAGTCTGACCCAGCATTTT
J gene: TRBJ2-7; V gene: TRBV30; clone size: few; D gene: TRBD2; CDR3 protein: CAWSPPGGSWEQYF; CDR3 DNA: TGTGCCTGGAGCCCCCCGGGAGGGTCCTGGGAGCAGTACTTC
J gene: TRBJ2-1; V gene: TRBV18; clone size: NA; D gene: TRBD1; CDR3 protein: CASSGTGGQSSYNEQFF; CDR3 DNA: TGTGCCAGCTCCGGGACAGGGGGCCAGAGCTCCTACAATGAGCAGTTCTTC
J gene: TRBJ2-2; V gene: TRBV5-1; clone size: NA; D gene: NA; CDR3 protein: CASSLLATQNTGELFF; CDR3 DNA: TGCGCCAGCAGCCTCCTGGCCACCCAGAACACCGGGGAGCTGTTTTTT
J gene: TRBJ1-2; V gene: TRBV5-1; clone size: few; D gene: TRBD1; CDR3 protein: CASSQRQGINYGYTF; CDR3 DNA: TGCGCCAGCAGCCAACGACAGGGGATTAACTATGGCTACACCTTC
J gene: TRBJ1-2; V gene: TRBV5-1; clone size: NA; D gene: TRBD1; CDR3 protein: CASSLGILGPGGDYGYTF; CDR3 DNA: TGCGCCAGCAGCTTGGGAATTCTGGGCCCAGGGGGCGACTATGGCTACACCTTC
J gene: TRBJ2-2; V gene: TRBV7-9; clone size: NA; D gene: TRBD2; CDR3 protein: CASSSGLAGLGELFF; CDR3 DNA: TGTGCCAGCAGCTCGGGACTAGCGGGTTTGGGGGAGCTGTTTTTT
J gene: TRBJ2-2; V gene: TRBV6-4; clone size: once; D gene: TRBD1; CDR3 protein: CASSDEVTGENTGELFF; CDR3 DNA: TGTGCCAGCAGTGACGAGGTGACAGGGGAGAACACCGGGGAGCTGTTTTTT
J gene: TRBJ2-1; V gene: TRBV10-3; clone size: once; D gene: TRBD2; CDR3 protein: CAISGLADEQFF; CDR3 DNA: TGTGCCATCAGTGGGCTAGCGGACGAGCAGTTCTTC
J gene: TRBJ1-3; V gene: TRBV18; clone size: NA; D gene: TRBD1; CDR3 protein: CASSRDRSVSGNTIYF; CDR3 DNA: TGTGCCAGCTCACGGGACAGGAGTGTCTCTGGAAACACCATATATTTT
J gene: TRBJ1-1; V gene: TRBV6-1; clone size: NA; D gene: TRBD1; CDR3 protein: CASSDHRPRGTEAFF; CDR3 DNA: TGTGCCAGCAGTGATCACCGGCCCAGGGGGACTGAAGCTTTCTTT